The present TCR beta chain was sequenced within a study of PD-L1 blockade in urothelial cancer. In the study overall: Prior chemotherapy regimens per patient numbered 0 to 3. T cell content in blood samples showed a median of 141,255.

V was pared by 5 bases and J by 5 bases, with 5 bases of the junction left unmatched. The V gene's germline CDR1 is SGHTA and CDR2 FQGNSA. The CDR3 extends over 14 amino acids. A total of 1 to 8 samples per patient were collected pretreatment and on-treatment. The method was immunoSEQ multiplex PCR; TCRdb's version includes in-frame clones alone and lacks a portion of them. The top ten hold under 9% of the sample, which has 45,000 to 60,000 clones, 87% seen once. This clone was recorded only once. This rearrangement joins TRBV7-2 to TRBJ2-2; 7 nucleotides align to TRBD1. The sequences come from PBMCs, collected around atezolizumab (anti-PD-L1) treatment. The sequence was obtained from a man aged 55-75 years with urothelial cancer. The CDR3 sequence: CASSTGQSTGELFF. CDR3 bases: TGTGCCAGCAGCACGGGACAGTCTACCGGGGAGCTGTTTTTT.